The present TCR beta chain was sequenced within a study of T cells in Graves' hyperthyroidism and ophthalmopathy. From germline, CDR1 is MDHEN and CDR2 SYDVKM. The V end lost 8 bases, the J end lost 2 bases, and 15 bases lay between the germline ends. This CDR3 has 14 residues. Those with hyperthyroidism were 18 to 65 years old, newly diagnosed, and ill for under 2 months. Isolation of PBMCs was performed on 8 to 10 ml fresh peripheral blood. Amplified regions were TCR beta CDR3 sequences from RNA transcripts. The TCR CDR3 first-round RT-PCR relied on the HTBI primer set. One entry per CDR3 protein, called by TCRdb with MiXCR from the multiplex PCR reads. The data show around 560,000 distinct CDR3 sequences, around 15% seen once.

The specimen was blood. This TCR was recovered from a woman younger than 30 with Graves' hyperthyroidism. The gene calls are TRBV28 and TRBJ1-2, with D hard to call. The CDR3 protein is CASGVGRRNYGYTF. CDR3 sequence (DNA): TGTGCCAGCGGGGTCGGCCGGAGGAACTATGGCTACACCTTC.